This T cell receptor beta chain emerged from a study of blood T cell repertoires in COVID-19. TCRdb keeps only in-frame clones here, not all; method: immunoSEQ multiplex PCR. The sample lists 300,000 to 400,000 clones; 90% to 95% were seen once. The CDR3 is 17 amino acids. CDR1 SGDLS and CDR2 YYNGEE come from the germline V gene. V was clipped by 0 bases and J by 5 bases, with 20 bases between them. This clone was detected a few times. Specimen: peripheral blood. The chain employs TRBV9 and TRBJ2-5; TRBD1 is a possible D gene (5 bases). This receptor was taken from a woman aged 18-29 years who had recovered from COVID-19. Here the CDR3 DNA reads TGTGCCAGCAGCGTAGCCAGGGAAGTACAAGGTCGGGAGACCCAGTACTTC. This encodes CASSVAREVQGRETQYF.